Listed here are 32 T cell receptor beta chains from one sample, sequenced in a study of HIV-infected patients and healthy controls. Whole blood was used without fractionation, so all unsorted peripheral T cells were included. Reverse transcription used roughly 480 ng RNA and constant-region primers for alpha and beta. Using multiplexing indices, alpha and beta chain libraries were generated apart by chain-specific third strand synthesis. TCRdb re-derived calls from the 5' RACE reads in MiXCR, one entry per CDR3 protein. The data contain around 5,000 distinct CDR3 sequences, around 21% of them singletons. Sequences were derived from blood, sampled before antiretroviral therapy. The receptors originated from an adult with HIV infection.

This clonotype was seen ten or more times. The V and J genes are TRBV5-5 and TRBJ1-3; D unclear. The germline V and J ends were trimmed by 0 bases and 0 bases, with 7 bases remaining between them. The germline gives CDR1 SGHKS, CDR2 YYEKEE (reference sequence). The CDR3 length is 15 residues. The CDR3 loop reads CASSLAGSSGNTIYF. The CDR3, as DNA: TGTGCCAGCAGCTTGGCCGGGAGCTCTGGAAACACCATATATTTT.

Points on this clonotype: This may be a read error: a much more frequent sequence differs by one nucleotide. The chain combines TRBV7-8 with TRBJ1-4; D is perhaps TRBD1 (5 bases). The CDR3 spans 13 residues. CDR1 SGHVS and CDR2 FQNEAQ come from the germline V gene. Trimming pared 4 bases from V and 14 bases from J, leaving 17 bases between. CDR3 protein: CASSSGPILVLFF. The CDR3 DNA sequence: TGTGCCAGCAGCTCGGGACCAATTCTGGTCCTGTTTTTT.

This clonotype was found once. The chain has TRBV7-9 and TRBJ2-7, with 8 nucleotides matching TRBD1. CDR1 and CDR2 (germline): SEHNR, FQNEAQ (reference sequence). The V segment lost 2 bases and the J segment 3 bases; nucleotides outside the gene matches: 3. The CDR3 covers 14 residues. The CDR3: CASSLRDRGYEQYF. The CDR3 region has the DNA TGTGCCAGCAGCTTAAGAGACAGGGGCTACGAGCAGTACTTC.

This clonotype came up many times. The chain is built from TRBV7-2 and TRBJ2-3; 7 nucleotides agree with TRBD2. The J segment lost 1 base and the V segment lost 0 bases, leaving 4 bases of the junction unmatched. The CDR3 totals 16 residues. Per germline, CDR1 SGHTA and CDR2 FQGNSA. The CDR3 nucleotides are TGTGCCAGCAGCTTAGCTGGGGGGGGGGGCACAGATACGCAGTATTTT. It specifies CASSLAGGGGTDTQYF.

The gene calls are TRBV9 and TRBJ2-3; possible D gene TRBD1, 6 bases. CDR1 SGDLS and CDR2 YYNGEE come from the germline V gene. V lost 3 bases, J lost 4 bases, and 12 bases lay in between. The CDR3 length is 14 residues. The CDR3 DNA reads TGTGCCAGCAGCGCGGTACAGGGTCCAGATACGCAGTATTTT. As protein: CASSAVQGPDTQYF.

The chain recombines TRBV10-3 with TRBJ1-1; 8 nucleotides agree with TRBD1. Germline-derived CDR1 and CDR2 are ENHRY and SYGVKD. V lost 0 bases, J lost 4 bases, and 4 bases stayed unmatched. The CDR3 has 15 residues. The CDR3: CAISESDRGSTEAFF. CDR3 DNA sequence: TGTGCCATCAGTGAGTCCGACAGGGGTAGCACTGAAGCTTTCTTT.

By frequency in the sample, this clonotype is medium-sized. The chain combines TRBV10-2 with TRBJ2-3, with no clear D. The germline V and J ends were trimmed by 7 bases and 0 bases, with 11 bases remaining between them. This CDR3 region has 14 residues. Germline CDR1 and CDR2: WSHSY and SAAADI. The CDR3 DNA sequence: TGCGCCAGCATTCCGACGGCTAGCACAGATACGCAGTATTTT. It yields the protein CASIPTASTDTQYF.

This clonotype was observed many times. The chain uses TRBV12-1 and TRBJ1-5; the table gives TRBD1 as D, unverified against the DNA. TRBV12-1 is flagged as a pseudogene. There are 13 residues in the CDR3. The CDR3 sequence is CANAGQPNQPQHF. CDR3 sequence (DNA): TGTGCCAACGCCGGACAGCCTAATCAGCCCCAGCATTTT.

This clonotype is categorized as medium-sized. The chain is built from TRBV7-6 and TRBJ2-7, with 10 bases aligning to TRBD1. Germline loops: CDR1 SGHVS, CDR2 FNYEAQ. V lost 4 bases, J lost 4 bases, and 7 bases stayed unmatched. CDR3 length: 15 residues. The CDR3 DNA sequence: TGTGCCAGCAGCTCGGGGACAGGGGAAGGGTACGAGCAGTACTTC. Translation: CASSSGTGEGYEQYF.

This clonotype appeared many times. The chain has TRBV7-9 and TRBJ2-3; D remains ambiguous. Germline loops: CDR1 SEHNR, CDR2 FQNEAQ (reference sequence). V was clipped by 1 base and J by 5 bases, with 1 base between them. The CDR3 is 11 amino acids. The CDR3 is CASSLVDTQYF. CDR3 nucleotides: TGTGCCAGCAGCTTAGTAGATACGCAGTATTTT.

This chain links TRBV5-6 with TRBJ2-5; the D is unclear. This CDR3 is built from 14 residues. Trimming stripped 6 bases from V and 0 bases from J, with 12 bases between. The germline gives CDR1 SGHDT, CDR2 YYEEEE. The chain's CDR3 is CASTPAGYQETQYF. The CDR3 DNA reads TGTGCCAGCACCCCAGCTGGGTACCAAGAGACCCAGTACTTC.

This clonotype was seen at least ten times. This chain uses TRBV12-3 or TRBV12-4 with TRBJ1-5; D gene ambiguous. V shed 1 base and J shed 4 bases, with 11 bases lying between them. This CDR3 comprises 15 residues. The CDR3 DNA is TGTGCCAGCAGTTTAGGACCAACGGGGAATCAGCCCCAGCATTTT. It translates to CASSLGPTGNQPQHF.

The genes are TRBV20-1 and TRBJ1-5; 9 bases match TRBD1. Germline V gene sequence: CDR1 DFQATT, CDR2 SNEGSKA (reference sequence). Losses at the gene ends were 1 base for V and 1 base for J; bases not matched to a gene: 11. The CDR3 extends over 18 amino acids. CDR3 sequence (DNA): TGCAGTGCTAGAGCCGTTAGTTCCGGGACAGGGAGCAATCAGCCCCAGCATTTT. Its protein is CSARAVSSGTGSNQPQHF.

This clonotype turned up a few times. The CDR3: CASRPNRLAELNEQFF. Written as DNA, the CDR3 is TGTGCCAGCAGACCCAACCGACTAGCGGAGCTCAATGAGCAGTTCTTC. The chain combines TRBV6-6 with TRBJ2-1; TRBD2 aligns across 9 bases. Germline CDR1 MNHNY, CDR2 SVGAGI (reference sequence). The CDR3 has 16 amino acids. The junction had 12 bases not matched to a gene; V was cut back by 6 bases and J by 6 bases.

This clonotype is labeled as medium-sized (0.01 to 0.1%). The J gene is TRBJ2-7, the V gene TRBV6-5, with 9 bases identical to TRBD1. The ends lost 6 bases at V and 5 bases at J; junction bases unmatched: 8. The V gene's germline CDR1 is MNHEY and CDR2 SVGAGI. The CDR3 totals 14 residues. CDR3 bases: TGTGCCAGCAGCGTACAGGGGGCGCGAAACGAGCAGTACTTC. The encoded protein is CASSVQGARNEQYF.

In this sample, this clonotype turned up many times. The V call is TRBV12-3 or TRBV12-4, the J call TRBJ1-5, with D tentatively TRBD1 (5 bases). V lost 1 base and J lost 1, with 8 bases in between. The CDR3 totals 15 residues. CDR3 sequence: CASSLGGGSNQPQHF. DNA of the CDR3: TGTGCCAGCAGTTTAGGGGGCGGGAGCAATCAGCCCCAGCATTTT.

In its sample, this clonotype was seen many times. The chain carries TRBV20-1 and TRBJ1-5, with 9 bases that match TRBD1. The CDR3 consists of 15 residues. V lost 3 bases to trimming and J lost 5 bases; unmatched junction nucleotides: 8. CDR1 DFQATT and CDR2 SNEGSKA come from the germline V gene (reference sequence). The CDR3 loop is CSASLGTGTDQPQHF. CDR3 nucleotide sequence: TGCAGTGCTAGCCTAGGGACAGGGACCGATCAGCCCCAGCATTTT.

This clonotype was seen ten or more times. The genes are TRBV3-1 and TRBJ2-5; 8 positions agree with TRBD2. V was pared by 2 bases and J by 6 bases, with 14 bases of the junction left unmatched. The CDR3 has 17 residues. Germline V gene sequence: CDR1 LGHDT, CDR2 YNNKEL (reference sequence). DNA of the CDR3: TGTGCCAGCAGCCAACTGCGGCGCGGGGGGTCCGAGAAGACCCAGTACTTC. Amino acid sequence: CASSQLRRGGSEKTQYF.

This clonotype has at least ten counts. The chain has TRBV6-2 or TRBV6-3 and TRBJ2-7, with TRBD1 as a possible D gene (6 bases). The CDR3 is 14 residues long. Per germline, CDR1 MNHEY and CDR2 SVGEGT. Trimming cost V 4 bases and J 3 bases, with 13 bases left between them. The CDR3 DNA is TGTGCCAGCAGTTTCGGGGACACCCTCTACGAGCAGTACTTC. Its protein is CASSFGDTLYEQYF.

This clonotype was seen repeatedly, ten times or more. The rearrangement joins TRBV2 to TRBJ1-1, with D unresolved. The V and J ends lost 6 bases and 0 bases respectively, with 8 bases between them. Germline V gives CDR1 SNHLY, CDR2 FYNNEI. This CDR3 is 13 amino acids long. The CDR3 DNA reads TGTGCCAGCAGGACGGATGTGAACACTGAAGCTTTCTTT. As protein: CASRTDVNTEAFF.

Many counts were recorded for this clonotype. The rearrangement joins TRBV5-1 to TRBJ1-1; weak D call: TRBD1 (6 bases). The CDR3 runs 16 residues. V was pared by 2 bases and J by 5 bases, with 19 bases between. Per germline, CDR1 SGHRS and CDR2 YFSETQ. The CDR3 loop is CASSLLPGGAGTEAFF. CDR3 DNA sequence: TGCGCCAGCAGCTTACTCCCGGGGGGGGCAGGGACTGAAGCTTTCTTT.

The chain couples TRBV3-1 to TRBJ2-5, with 7 bases that match TRBD2. The CDR3 is 14 residues long. From germline, CDR1 is LGHDT and CDR2 YNNKEL (reference sequence). Trimming at V came to 2 bases and at J to 2 bases, leaving 2 bases not matched to a gene. CDR3 bases: TGTGCCAGCAGCCAACCTAGCGGACAAGAGACCCAGTACTTC. As protein: CASSQPSGQETQYF.

This clonotype was counted many times. The J gene is TRBJ2-3, the V gene TRBV5-1; 8 nucleotides agree with TRBD2. This CDR3 has 15 residues. The germline V gene has CDR1 SGHRS and CDR2 YFSETQ. Trimming took 2 bases from V and 4 from J; bases not matched to a gene: 6. CDR3 DNA: TGCGCCAGCAGCTTTACGGGGGGGCCAGCAGATACGCAGTATTTT. Translating gives CASSFTGGPADTQYF. Combining the CDR3 with reference TRBV5-1 and TRBJ2-3 gives the whole variable domain KAGVTQTPRYLIKTRGQQVTLSCSPISGHRSVSWYQQTPGQGLQFLFEYFSETQRNKGNFPGRFSGRQFSNSRSEMNVSTLELGDSALYLCASSFTGGPADTQYFGPGTRLTVL.

To note about this clonotype: A much more abundant neighbour one base away suggests this may be a read error. This rearrangement joins TRBV4-2 to TRBJ2-7; TRBD1 aligns across 9 bases. The ends lost 3 bases at V and 4 bases at J; junction bases unmatched: 7. The CDR3 has 15 amino acids. Per the germline V gene, CDR1 is LGHNA and CDR2 is YNFKEQ. The chain's CDR3 is CASSHWGGQGYEQYF. CDR3 sequence (DNA): TGTGCCAGCAGCCACTGGGGTGGACAGGGGTACGAGCAGTACTTC.

This clonotype is labeled medium-sized. V usage is TRBV5-1 and J usage is TRBJ1-1; 7 nucleotides agree with TRBD1. The germline V gene encodes CDR1 SGHRS and CDR2 YFSETQ. The length of the CDR3 is 14 residues. Trimming at V came to 4 bases and at J to 1 base, leaving 4 bases not matched to a gene. In nucleotides, the CDR3 is TGCGCCAGCAGCCTGGACAGGCAGAACACTGAAGCTTTCTTT. The encoded protein is CASSLDRQNTEAFF. The variable domain in full, completed from reference TRBV5-1 and TRBJ1-1, reads KAGVTQTPRYLIKTRGQQVTLSCSPISGHRSVSWYQQTPGQGLQFLFEYFSETQRNKGNFPGRFSGRQFSNSRSEMNVSTLELGDSALYLCASSLDRQNTEAFFGQGTRLTVV.

This clonotype qualifies as medium-sized. V is TRBV6-4 and J is TRBJ2-7; 9 bases are shared with TRBD2. CDR3 size: 13 residues. Trimming removed 9 bases from V and 0 bases from J; junction bases left unmatched: 3. CDR1 is MRHNA and CDR2 is SNTAGT in the germline V gene. The CDR3: CARVAGVSYEQYF. CDR3 sequence (DNA): TGTGCCAGAGTAGCGGGGGTCTCCTACGAGCAGTACTTC.

CDR3: CASSPGRGENNQPQHF. The CDR3 region has the DNA TGTGCCAGCAGCCCAGGTCGGGGGGAGAACAATCAGCCCCAGCATTTT. V gene TRBV5-6 combines with J gene TRBJ1-5, with D possibly being TRBD1 (5 bases). The length of the CDR3 is 16 residues. The germline V and J ends were trimmed by 4 bases and 3 bases, with 17 bases remaining between them. CDR1 SGHDT and CDR2 YYEEEE come from the germline V gene.

By its share, this clonotype is medium-sized. The chain combines TRBV7-6 with TRBJ2-1; the match to TRBD2 covers 7 bases. The CDR3 consists of 14 residues. Unmatched junction bases numbered 3, after V lost 0 bases and J lost 7 bases. CDR1 and CDR2 (germline): SGHVS, FNYEAQ. The CDR3 reads CASSLAGGGNEQFF. CDR3 bases: TGTGCCAGCAGCTTAGCGGGGGGGGGAAATGAGCAGTTCTTC. Full variable domain (missing parts from reference TRBV7-6 and TRBJ2-1): GAGVSQSPRYKVTKRGQDVALRCDPISGHVSLYWYRQALGQGPEFLTYFNYEAQQDKSGLPNDRFSAERPEGSISTLTIQRTEQRDSAMYRCASSLAGGGNEQFFGPGTRLTVL.

This clonotype qualifies as medium-sized (0.01 to 0.1%). The V call is TRBV4-2, the J call TRBJ1-1; TRBD1 is a possible D gene (5 bases). The CDR3 totals 15 residues. Trimming removed 4 bases at V and 5 bases at J, with 17 bases between. Germline V gene data show CDR1 as LGHNA and CDR2 as YNFKEQ. The CDR3 loop is CASSPGIGERTEAFF. The CDR3 DNA sequence: TGTGCCAGCAGCCCTGGCATAGGGGAAAGGACTGAAGCTTTCTTT.

The rearrangement uses TRBV29-1 and TRBJ2-1, with D perhaps being TRBD1 or TRBD2 (5 bases each). Trimming pared 6 bases from V and 7 bases from J, leaving 13 bases between. Germline assignment: CDR1 SQVTM and CDR2 ANQGSEA. This CDR3 region has 12 residues. CDR3: CSVGASVNEQFF. For the CDR3, the DNA is TGCAGCGTCGGGGCGTCGGTTAATGAGCAGTTCTTC.

In this sample, this clonotype turned up a few times. The chain links TRBV19 to TRBJ1-4; 10 nucleotides line up with TRBD1. Per the germline V gene, CDR1 is LNHDA and CDR2 is SQIVND (reference sequence). Germline trimming cut 6 bases from V and 8 bases from J; bases unmatched to any gene: 9. CDR3 length: 15 amino acids. CDR3 DNA: TGTGCCAGTAGCAGCCAAAGGACAGGGGGAGAAAAACTGTTTTTT. Translation: CASSSQRTGGEKLFF.

This rearrangement joins TRBV20-1 to TRBJ2-3; TRBD2 matches 7 bases. The germline gives CDR1 DFQATT, CDR2 SNEGSKA (reference sequence). CDR3 length equals 13 residues. CDR3 nucleotide sequence: TGCAGCCAGATCCGGGGGGTGACAGATACGCAGTATTTT. It is translated as CSQIRGVTDTQYF.